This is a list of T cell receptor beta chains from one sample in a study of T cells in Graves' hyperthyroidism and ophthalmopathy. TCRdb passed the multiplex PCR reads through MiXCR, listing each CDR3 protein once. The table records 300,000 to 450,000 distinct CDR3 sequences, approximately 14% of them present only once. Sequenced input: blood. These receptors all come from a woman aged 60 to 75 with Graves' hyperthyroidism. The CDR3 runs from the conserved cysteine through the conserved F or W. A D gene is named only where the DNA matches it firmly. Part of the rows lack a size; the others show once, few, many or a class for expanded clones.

cdr3_aa: CASSWSSANEKLFF
cdr3_nt: TGTGCCAGCAGTTGGTCCTCGGCTAATGAAAAACTGTTTTTT
v_call: TRBV12-3/TRBV12-4
j_call: TRBJ1-4
clone_size: NA
d_call: NA

cdr3_aa: CASSTPSLLDTQYF
cdr3_nt: TGTGCCAGCAGCACCCCAAGCCTGTTGGATACGCAGTATTTT
v_call: TRBV7-2
j_call: TRBJ2-3
clone_size: NA
d_call: NA

cdr3_aa: CASSIPGFFYGYTF
cdr3_nt: TGTGCCAGCAGCATCCCGGGATTTTTTTATGGCTACACCTTC
v_call: TRBV28
j_call: TRBJ1-2
clone_size: many
d_call: NA

cdr3_aa: CASSELAGAAGELFF
cdr3_nt: TGCGCCAGCAGCGAATTAGCGGGAGCGGCCGGGGAGCTGTTTTTT
v_call: TRBV5-1
j_call: TRBJ2-2
clone_size: many
d_call: TRBD2

cdr3_aa: CAWSVGQGGYGYTF
cdr3_nt: TGTGCCTGGAGTGTAGGCCAGGGTGGCTATGGCTACACCTTC
v_call: TRBV30
j_call: TRBJ1-2
clone_size: NA
d_call: NA

cdr3_aa: CASSLVQQSNSPLHF
cdr3_nt: TGTGCCAGCAGCTTAGTCCAACAGTCTAATTCACCCCTCCACTTT
v_call: TRBV7-8
j_call: TRBJ1-6
clone_size: NA
d_call: NA

cdr3_aa: CASKVYQAREKLFF
cdr3_nt: TGTGCCAGCAAAGTATACCAGGCTCGAGAAAAACTGTTTTTT
v_call: TRBV6-1
j_call: TRBJ1-4
clone_size: many
d_call: NA

cdr3_aa: CSATGQQETQYF
cdr3_nt: TGCAGTGCTACGGGACAGCAAGAGACCCAGTACTTC
v_call: TRBV20-1
j_call: TRBJ2-5
clone_size: many
d_call: TRBD1

cdr3_aa: CAWSVYLGETQYF
cdr3_nt: TGTGCCTGGAGTGTATATCTGGGGGAGACCCAGTACTTC
v_call: TRBV30
j_call: TRBJ2-5
clone_size: many
d_call: NA

cdr3_aa: CSARDLRQGTEKLFF
cdr3_nt: TGCAGTGCTAGAGATCTTAGACAGGGGACGGAAAAACTGTTTTTT
v_call: TRBV20-1
j_call: TRBJ1-4
clone_size: many
d_call: TRBD1

cdr3_aa: CASSLLGQGDYGYTF
cdr3_nt: TGTGCCAGCAGCTTATTGGGACAGGGGGACTATGGCTACACCTTC
v_call: TRBV7-2
j_call: TRBJ1-2
clone_size: many
d_call: TRBD1

cdr3_aa: CSPRTGNNEQFF
cdr3_nt: TGCAGTCCGCGGACAGGGAACAATGAGCAGTTCTTC
v_call: TRBV20-1
j_call: TRBJ2-1
clone_size: many
d_call: TRBD1

cdr3_aa: CAWTISGRAVNEQFF
cdr3_nt: TGTGCCTGGACCATTAGCGGGAGGGCCGTGAATGAGCAGTTCTTC
v_call: TRBV30
j_call: TRBJ2-1
clone_size: NA
d_call: TRBD2

cdr3_aa: CASSPRRKLGEQYF
cdr3_nt: TGTGCCAGCAGCCCCCGGAGAAAACTGGGGGAGCAGTACTTC
v_call: TRBV3-1
j_call: TRBJ2-7
clone_size: many
d_call: NA

cdr3_aa: CASSESGWRTNTGELFF
cdr3_nt: TGTGCCAGCAGTGAATCCGGGTGGCGAACGAACACCGGGGAGCTGTTTTTT
v_call: TRBV2
j_call: TRBJ2-2
clone_size: many
d_call: NA

cdr3_aa: CASSLARLGMQETQYF
cdr3_nt: TGTGCCAGCAGCTTAGCGAGGCTAGGGATGCAAGAGACCCAGTACTTC
v_call: TRBV7-6
j_call: TRBJ2-5
clone_size: once
d_call: NA

cdr3_aa: CASRELAGSGEQFF
cdr3_nt: TGTGCCAGTAGGGAGCTAGCGGGATCGGGTGAGCAGTTCTTC
v_call: TRBV19
j_call: TRBJ2-1
clone_size: NA
d_call: TRBD2

cdr3_aa: CASSSYYQGEGSEKLFF
cdr3_nt: TGTGCCAGCAGTTCATACTACCAGGGAGAGGGTAGTGAAAAACTGTTTTTT
v_call: TRBV27
j_call: TRBJ1-4
clone_size: many
d_call: NA

cdr3_aa: CASSLEGQVHEQYF
cdr3_nt: TGCGCCAGCAGCCTCGAAGGGCAGGTACACGAGCAGTACTTC
v_call: TRBV5-1
j_call: TRBJ2-7
clone_size: many
d_call: NA

cdr3_aa: CASSQTTGDTEAFF
cdr3_nt: TGTGCCAGCAGCCAAACTACAGGGGACACTGAAGCTTTCTTT
v_call: TRBV3-1
j_call: TRBJ1-1
clone_size: many
d_call: TRBD1

cdr3_aa: CASSFGGGGEKLFF
cdr3_nt: TGTGCCAGCAGTTTTGGGGGGGGAGGTGAAAAACTGTTTTTT
v_call: TRBV12-3/TRBV12-4
j_call: TRBJ1-4
clone_size: NA
d_call: NA

cdr3_aa: CASSQERAGGSGELFF
cdr3_nt: TGCGCCAGCAGCCAAGAACGAGCAGGGGGCAGCGGGGAGCTGTTTTTT
v_call: TRBV4-1
j_call: TRBJ2-2
clone_size: NA
d_call: TRBD1

cdr3_aa: CASSTTIVGAVREQYF
cdr3_nt: TGTGCCAGCTCAACTACAATAGTTGGAGCGGTACGTGAGCAGTACTTC
v_call: TRBV6-2/TRBV6-3
j_call: TRBJ2-7
clone_size: many
d_call: NA

cdr3_aa: CASSPVERQGGSQYF
cdr3_nt: TGTGCCAGCAGCCCCGTCGAGAGACAGGGTGGATCCCAGTACTTC
v_call: TRBV28
j_call: TRBJ2-5
clone_size: many
d_call: TRBD1

cdr3_aa: CATRDFFTDTQYF
cdr3_nt: TGTGCCACCAGGGACTTTTTCACAGATACGCAGTATTTT
v_call: TRBV24-1
j_call: TRBJ2-3
clone_size: few
d_call: NA

cdr3_aa: CAWSQLPAGELFF
cdr3_nt: TGTGCCTGGAGTCAGCTCCCCGCCGGGGAGCTGTTTTTT
v_call: TRBV30
j_call: TRBJ2-2
clone_size: NA
d_call: NA

cdr3_aa: CASSSLEGIYEQYF
cdr3_nt: TGTGCCAGCAGTTCCCTGGAGGGCATCTACGAGCAGTACTTC
v_call: TRBV27
j_call: TRBJ2-7
clone_size: many
d_call: NA

cdr3_aa: CASSYSQSNTEAFF
cdr3_nt: TGTGCCAGCAGTTACTCGCAGTCAAACACTGAAGCTTTCTTT
v_call: TRBV6-5
j_call: TRBJ1-1
clone_size: few
d_call: NA

cdr3_aa: CASSFNSPYEQYF
cdr3_nt: TGTGCCAGCAGTTTTAACAGTCCCTACGAGCAGTACTTC
v_call: TRBV27
j_call: TRBJ2-7
clone_size: many
d_call: NA

cdr3_aa: CAWSGWGGLTEAFF
cdr3_nt: TGTGCCTGGAGTGGTTGGGGAGGGCTCACTGAAGCTTTCTTT
v_call: TRBV30
j_call: TRBJ1-1
clone_size: many
d_call: NA

cdr3_aa: CASSPANSYEQYF
cdr3_nt: TGTGCCAGCTCACCAGCGAACTCCTACGAGCAGTACTTC
v_call: TRBV18
j_call: TRBJ2-7
clone_size: many
d_call: NA